The 20 T cell receptor beta chains listed next were all sequenced from one sample in a study of cytomegalovirus exposure and HLA in healthy donors. Primers included in the PCR were 60 Vbeta and 13 Jbeta primers. Sequencing was performed with immunoSEQ multiplex PCR; in TCRdb, only in-frame clones are kept and a portion is missing. The table includes over 110,000 clones, 70% to 85% detected once. Sequencing was carried out using PBMCs. These TCRs come from a woman between 45 and 65 years old in good health and CMV-seropositive.

This sequence joins TRBV6-4 and TRBJ2-3, with D perhaps TRBD2 (7 bases). In germline, CDR1 is MRHNA, CDR2 SNTAGT. The CDR3 has 14 residues. The V and J ends lost 3 bases and 4 bases respectively, with 11 bases between them. The CDR3, as DNA: TGTGCCAGCAGTGATGGGGGGGCGGCAGATACGCAGTATTTT. Protein sequence: CASSDGGAADTQYF.

J is TRBJ1-2 and V is TRBV30; D gene uncertain. V lost 3 bases to trimming and J lost 6 bases, with 11 bases between them. The CDR3 is 12 residues long. The germline V gene encodes CDR1 GTSNPN and CDR2 SVGIG (reference sequence). DNA for the CDR3: TGTGCCTGGAGCCCCGGGGAGCATGGCTACACCTTC. Residues: CAWSPGEHGYTF.

V and J are TRBV11-2 and TRBJ2-6, with D unclear. Germline V gene data show CDR1 as SGHAT and CDR2 as FQNNGV. The CDR3 spans 15 residues. The V gene lost 5 bases and the J gene lost 0 bases, with 8 bases spanning the gap. The CDR3 nucleotides read TGTGCCAGCAGCCCCCCCCTCTCTGGGGCCAACGTCCTGACTTTC. It translates to CASSPPLSGANVLTF.

J is TRBJ1-2 and V is TRBV7-2, with D possibly TRBD1 on 5 matching bases. The germline V and J ends were trimmed by 5 bases and 8 bases, with 18 bases remaining between them. The CDR3 is made up of 14 amino acids. CDR1 and CDR2 from the germline V gene are SGHTA and FQGNSA. The CDR3 region has the DNA TGTGCCAGCAGCCCCACTCGGGGGTGGGGCGGCTACACCTTC. The encoded protein is CASSPTRGWGGYTF.

This clone was counted once. J is TRBJ2-7 and V is TRBV25-1; TRBD1 is a possible D gene (5 bases). This CDR3 spans 14 amino acids. Trimming removed 3 bases at V and 0 bases at J, with 9 bases between. The germline gives CDR1 MGHDK, CDR2 SYGVNS. This CDR3 is CASSDGRASYEQYF. The CDR3 nucleotides read TGTGCCAGCAGTGATGGCAGGGCCTCCTACGAGCAGTACTTC.

This chain links TRBV5-1 with TRBJ1-1, with a possible D match to TRBD1 (6 bases). V was clipped by 4 bases and J by 1 base, with 8 bases between them. CDR3 length: 13 residues. Germline V lookup: CDR1 SGHRS, CDR2 YFSETQ. The CDR3 DNA sequence: TGCGCCAGCAGCGTACAGGGGAACACTGAAGCTTTCTTT. Translating it yields CASSVQGNTEAFF.

V and J are TRBV2 and TRBJ1-5, with D uncertain. CDR1 and CDR2 from the germline V gene are SNHLY and FYNNEI. The CDR3 consists of 15 residues. Trimming removed 7 bases at V and 3 bases at J, with 16 bases between. The CDR3 coding sequence is TGTGCCAGCAACTTTGGCGGAGGGCACAATCAGCCCCAGCATTTT. Protein: CASNFGGGHNQPQHF.

The chain uses TRBV6-1 and TRBJ1-6; no clear D. The CDR3 has 13 amino acids. From germline, CDR1 is MNHNS and CDR2 SASEGT. V lost 2 bases, J lost 16 bases, and 15 bases lay in between. In DNA form, the CDR3 reads TGTGCCAGCAGTGAAACCCTGAGAAAGATACTCCACTTT. Protein sequence: CASSETLRKILHF.

On this clone: At one boundary the junction diverges from the germline segment, which might be a read error. V usage is TRBV6-4 and J usage is TRBJ2-2, with a possible D match to TRBD2 (5 bases). The CDR3 has 13 residues. Germline lookup yields CDR1 MRHNA and CDR2 SNTAGT. DNA of the CDR3: TGTGCCAGCATTAGACGTTTTGTCCGGGGAGCTGTTTTT. Protein product: CASIRRFVRGAVF.

The chain employs TRBV29-1 and TRBJ2-1; 11 bases map to TRBD2. CDR1 and CDR2 (germline): SQVTM, ANQGSEA. Trimming took 7 bases from V and 16 from J; bases not matched to a gene: 18. There are 14 residues in the CDR3. In DNA, the CDR3 is TGCAGCGCCGCAGGAGAAACTAGCGGGGGCCCCCTATTCTTC. Residues: CSAAGETSGGPLFF.

The gene calls are TRBV9 and TRBJ1-2; 9 positions agree with TRBD1. The CDR3 loop spans 16 amino acids. CDR1 and CDR2 (germline): SGDLS, YYNGEE. Trimming took 0 bases from V and 4 from J; bases not matched to a gene: 7. CDR3 sequence: CASSVAGQGRPYGYTF. CDR3 sequence (DNA): TGTGCCAGCAGCGTAGCTGGACAGGGGCGGCCCTATGGCTACACCTTC. The complete variable domain, with remaining parts taken from reference TRBV9 and TRBJ1-2, reads DSGVTQTPKHLITATGQRVTLRCSPRSGDLSVYWYQQSLDQGLQFLIQYYNGEERAKGNILERFSAQQFPDLHSELNLSSLELGDSALYFCASSVAGQGRPYGYTFGSGTRLTVV.

The table lists this clone with a count of one. This rearrangement joins TRBV21-1 to TRBJ2-5; the table's D call, TRBD1, was not checked against the DNA. TRBV21-1 is a pseudogene locus. The CDR3 totals 16 residues. CDR3 DNA sequence: TGTGCCAGCAGCAAGCCGCCGAGACAGGGCTCGGAGACCCAGTACTTC. This codes for CASSKPPRQGSETQYF.

This chain connects TRBV7-2 to TRBJ1-1, with TRBD1 matching over 7 bases. CDR1 and CDR2 from the germline V gene are SGHTA and FQGNSA. V lost 1 base and J lost 6; bases outside the gene matches: 2. CDR3 length: 13 amino acids. The CDR3 is CASSLETGSEAFF. CDR3 in DNA: TGTGCCAGCAGCTTAGAGACAGGGTCTGAAGCTTTCTTT.

V and J are TRBV6-1 and TRBJ2-2; TRBD2 matches at 7 bases. The ends lost 2 bases at V and 4 bases at J; junction bases unmatched: 16. Germline loops: CDR1 MNHNS, CDR2 SASEGT. The CDR3 loop spans 19 amino acids. This CDR3 is CASSEPEAGRVVGTGELFF. CDR3 coding DNA: TGTGCCAGCAGTGAACCAGAAGCTGGGAGGGTTGTCGGCACCGGGGAGCTGTTTTTT.

This rearrangement joins TRBV5-6 to TRBJ2-3; D gene ambiguous. Trimming pared 3 bases from V and 4 bases from J, leaving 12 bases between. This CDR3 has 14 amino acids. CDR1 is SGHDT and CDR2 is YYEEEE in the germline V gene. DNA of the CDR3: TGTGCCAGCAGCTCGTGGTATCGGGCAGATACGCAGTATTTT. Translation gives CASSSWYRADTQYF.

This clone showed up just a few times. The J gene is TRBJ2-5, the V gene TRBV11-2; a possible D gene is TRBD1 (6 bases). The V gene's germline CDR1 is SGHAT and CDR2 FQNNGV. Trimming pared 4 bases from V and 2 bases from J, leaving 14 bases between. This CDR3 region has 15 residues. This CDR3 is CASSSHRQAQETQYF. The CDR3 nucleotides read TGTGCCAGCAGCTCGCACCGACAGGCGCAAGAGACCCAGTACTTC.

The chain employs TRBV25-1 and TRBJ2-5; D unclear. This CDR3 spans 14 amino acids. Germline CDR1 and CDR2: MGHDK and SYGVNS. Between the trimmed V and J ends, which lost 2 bases and 5 bases, there was a span of 12 bases. This chain's CDR3 is CASSEAAARETQYF. CDR3 bases: TGTGCCAGCAGTGAAGCGGCGGCACGGGAGACCCAGTACTTC.

This chain joins TRBV30 and TRBJ1-5, with D perhaps matching TRBD1 (6 bases). Germline values: CDR1 GTSNPN, CDR2 SVGIG (reference sequence). With 1 base removed from V and 7 bases from J, the gap between germline ends came to 14 bases. The CDR3 runs 14 residues. In DNA form, the CDR3 reads TGTGCCTGGAGTGGATCAGGGGTTGGCCAGCCCCAGCATTTT. It translates to CAWSGSGVGQPQHF.

The V and J genes are TRBV14 and TRBJ2-7, with 7 bases that match TRBD1. This CDR3 contains 12 residues. CDR1 is SGHDN and CDR2 is FVKESK in the germline V gene. With 3 bases clipped from V and 9 bases from J, the junction kept 5 bases outside the gene matches. The CDR3 loop reads CASSHYRGPQYF. The CDR3 coding sequence is TGTGCCAGCAGCCATTACAGGGGTCCGCAGTACTTC.

V gene TRBV6-1 combines with J gene TRBJ2-7, with a possible D match to TRBD2 (5 bases). V was clipped by 1 base and J by 3 bases, with 7 bases between them. The CDR3 is 13 amino acids. The germline CDR1 and CDR2 sequences are MNHNS and SASEGT. CDR3 sequence reads: CASSEERLYEQYF. CDR3 nucleotide sequence: TGTGCCAGCAGTGAAGAGCGGCTCTACGAGCAGTACTTC.